This TCR beta chain was recorded in a study of cytomegalovirus exposure and HLA in healthy donors. General study results and limits: Beyond CMV serostatus, there was no information to go on about immune exposure.

PCR was performed using 60 Vbeta and 13 Jbeta primers. Generated by immunoSEQ multiplex PCR, the TCRdb table keeps only in-frame clones and is missing some. Here the sample spans about 150,000 clones, 65% to 85% being singletons. The CDR3 is 16 amino acids. Germline V gives CDR1 LNHNV, CDR2 YYDKDF (reference sequence). Regarding donors, all were healthy bone marrow donors. Note on this clone: The antigen remains unidentified. One junction end does not reproduce the germline sequence, and a read error may be involved. Other nucleotide sequences in the sample specify the same CDR3.

Sequencing input: PBMCs. The chain has TRBV15 and TRBJ1-1, with 8 bases that match TRBD1. This clonotype was obtained from a male donor in good health and CMV-seronegative. The CDR3 DNA reads TGTGCCACCAGCAGGCGATCCGGGACAGGAAACACTGAGGCTTTCTTT. Its protein product is CATSRRSGTGNTEAFF.